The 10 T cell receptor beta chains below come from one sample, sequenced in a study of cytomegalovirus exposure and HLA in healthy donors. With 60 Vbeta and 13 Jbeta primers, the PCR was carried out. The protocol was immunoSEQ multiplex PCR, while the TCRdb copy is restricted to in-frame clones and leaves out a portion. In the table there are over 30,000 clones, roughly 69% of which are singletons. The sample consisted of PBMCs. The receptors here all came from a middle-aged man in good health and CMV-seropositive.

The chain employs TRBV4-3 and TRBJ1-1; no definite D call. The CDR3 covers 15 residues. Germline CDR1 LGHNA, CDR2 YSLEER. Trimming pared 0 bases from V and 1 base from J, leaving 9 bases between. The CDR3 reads CASSQDSGQNTEAFF. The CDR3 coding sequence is TGCGCCAGCAGCCAAGATAGTGGGCAGAACACTGAAGCTTTCTTT.

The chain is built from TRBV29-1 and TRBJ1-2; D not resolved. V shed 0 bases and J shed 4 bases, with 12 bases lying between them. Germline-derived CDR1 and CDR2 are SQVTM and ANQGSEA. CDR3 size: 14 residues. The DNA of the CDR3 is TGCAGCGTTGAAGAGTGGGCAGAACCCTATGGCTACACCTTC. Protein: CSVEEWAEPYGYTF. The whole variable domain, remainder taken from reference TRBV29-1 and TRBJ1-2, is SAVISQKPSRDICQRGTSLTIQCQVDSQVTMMFWYRQQPGQSLTLIATANQGSEATYESGFVIDKFPISRPNLTFSTLTVSNMSPEDSSIYLCSVEEWAEPYGYTFGSGTRLTVV.

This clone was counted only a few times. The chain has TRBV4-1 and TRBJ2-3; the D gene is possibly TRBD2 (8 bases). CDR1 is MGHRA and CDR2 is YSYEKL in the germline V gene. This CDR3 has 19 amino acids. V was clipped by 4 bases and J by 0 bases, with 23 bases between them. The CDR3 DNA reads TGCGCCAGCAGCCCCTCAGGGGGTCTACTAGCGGCTAGCACAGATACGCAGTATTTT. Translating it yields CASSPSGGLLAASTDTQYF.

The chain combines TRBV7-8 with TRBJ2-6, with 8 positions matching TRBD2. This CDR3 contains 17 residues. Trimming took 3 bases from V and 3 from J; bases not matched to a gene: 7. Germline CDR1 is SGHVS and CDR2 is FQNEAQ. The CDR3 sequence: CASSFGYGRGGANVLTF. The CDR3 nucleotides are TGTGCCAGCAGCTTCGGTTACGGGAGGGGTGGGGCCAACGTCCTGACTTTC.

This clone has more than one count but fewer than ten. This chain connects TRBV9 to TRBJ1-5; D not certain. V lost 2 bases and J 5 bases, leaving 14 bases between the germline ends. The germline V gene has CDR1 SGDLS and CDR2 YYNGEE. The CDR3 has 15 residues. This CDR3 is CASSVWGVAHQPQHF. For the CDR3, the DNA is TGTGCCAGCAGCGTTTGGGGAGTGGCCCATCAGCCCCAGCATTTT.

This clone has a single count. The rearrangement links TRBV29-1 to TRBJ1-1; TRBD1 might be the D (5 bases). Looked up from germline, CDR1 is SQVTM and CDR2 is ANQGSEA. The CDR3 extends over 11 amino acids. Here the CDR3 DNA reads TGCGGAGGAGGGGCTGTGCAACTCGCTTTCTTT. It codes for CGGGAVQLAFF.

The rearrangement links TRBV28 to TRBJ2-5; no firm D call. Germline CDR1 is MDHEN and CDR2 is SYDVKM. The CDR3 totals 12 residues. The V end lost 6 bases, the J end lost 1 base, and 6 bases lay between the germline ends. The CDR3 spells CASRTTQETQYF. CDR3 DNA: TGTGCCAGCAGGACAACCCAAGAGACCCAGTACTTC.

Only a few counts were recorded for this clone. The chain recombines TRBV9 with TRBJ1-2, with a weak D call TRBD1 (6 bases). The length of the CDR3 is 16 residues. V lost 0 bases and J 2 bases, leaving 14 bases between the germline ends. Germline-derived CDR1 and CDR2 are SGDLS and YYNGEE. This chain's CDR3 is CASSVEAGARNYGYTF. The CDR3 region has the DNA TGTGCCAGCAGCGTAGAAGCAGGGGCTCGGAACTATGGCTACACCTTC. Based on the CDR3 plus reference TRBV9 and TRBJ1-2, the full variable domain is DSGVTQTPKHLITATGQRVTLRCSPRSGDLSVYWYQQSLDQGLQFLIQYYNGEERAKGNILERFSAQQFPDLHSELNLSSLELGDSALYFCASSVEAGARNYGYTFGSGTRLTVV.

The CDR3 reads CSVNPGGLPSYNEQFF. CDR3 in DNA: TGCAGCGTTAATCCGGGGGGACTACCCTCCTACAATGAGCAGTTCTTC. The J gene is TRBJ2-1, the V gene TRBV29-1, with TRBD2 identical over 7 bases. The CDR3 is 16 amino acids. With 5 bases clipped from V and 0 bases from J, the junction kept 10 bases outside the gene matches. Germline V gene data show CDR1 as SQVTM and CDR2 as ANQGSEA.

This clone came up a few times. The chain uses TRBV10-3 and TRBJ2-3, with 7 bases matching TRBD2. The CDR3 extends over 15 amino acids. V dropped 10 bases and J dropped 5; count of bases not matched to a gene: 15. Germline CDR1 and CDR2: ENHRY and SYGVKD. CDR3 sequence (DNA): TGTGCCACTGGCGACCCGAGGCTAGCGGAAGATACGCAGTATTTT. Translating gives CATGDPRLAEDTQYF.